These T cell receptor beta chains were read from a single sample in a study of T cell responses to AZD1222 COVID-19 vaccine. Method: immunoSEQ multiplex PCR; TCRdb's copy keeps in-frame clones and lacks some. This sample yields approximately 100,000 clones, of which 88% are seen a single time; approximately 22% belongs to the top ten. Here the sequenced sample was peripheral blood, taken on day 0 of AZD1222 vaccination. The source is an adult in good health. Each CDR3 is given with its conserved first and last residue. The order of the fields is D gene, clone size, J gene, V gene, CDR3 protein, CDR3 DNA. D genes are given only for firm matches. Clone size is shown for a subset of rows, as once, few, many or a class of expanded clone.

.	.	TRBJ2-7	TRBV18	CASSPQGSSYEQYF	TGTGCCAGCTCACCACAGGGAAGCTCCTACGAGCAGTACTTC
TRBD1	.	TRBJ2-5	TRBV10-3	CAISRQGAGETQYF	TGTGCCATCAGTAGGCAGGGGGCGGGAGAGACCCAGTACTTC
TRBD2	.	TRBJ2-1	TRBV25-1	CASSESFRGTMRNEQFF	TGTGCCAGCAGTGAATCTTTTCGCGGGACTATGAGGAATGAGCAGTTCTTC
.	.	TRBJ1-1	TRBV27	CASSRVNTEAFF	TGTGCCAGCAGTAGGGTGAACACTGAAGCTTTCTTT
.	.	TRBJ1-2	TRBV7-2	CASSSSLALLSGYTF	TGTGCCAGCAGCTCATCGCTGGCCCTTTTGAGTGGCTACACCTTC
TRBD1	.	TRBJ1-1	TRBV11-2	CASSQTGGITEAFF	TGTGCCAGCAGTCAAACAGGGGGCATCACTGAAGCTTTCTTT
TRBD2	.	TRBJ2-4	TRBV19	CASSIGGSAGDLAKNIQYF	TGTGCCAGTAGTATAGGCGGTAGCGCGGGGGACCTAGCCAAAAACATTCAGTACTTC
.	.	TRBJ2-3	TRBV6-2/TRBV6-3	CASRPGDSSTDTQYF	TGTGCCAGCCGCCCGGGGGACTCTAGCACAGATACGCAGTATTTT
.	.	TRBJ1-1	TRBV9	CASSPRLRGGEAFF	TGTGCCAGCAGCCCCCGGTTACGGGGGGGTGAAGCTTTCTTT
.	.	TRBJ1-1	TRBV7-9	CASSLAGVLGTEAFF	TGTGCCAGCAGCTTAGCGGGGGTGTTGGGCACTGAAGCTTTCTTT
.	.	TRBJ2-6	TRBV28	CASSLWGRSGANVLTF	TGTGCCAGCAGTTTATGGGGGAGATCAGGGGCCAACGTCCTGACTTTC
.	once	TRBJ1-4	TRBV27	CASSFLGDEKLFF	TGTGCCAGCAGTTTTCTGGGTGATGAAAAACTGTTTTTT
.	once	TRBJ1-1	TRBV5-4	CASSQGSGSLGTEAFF	TGTGCCAGCAGCCAGGGGTCCGGAAGCCTGGGAACTGAAGCTTTCTTT
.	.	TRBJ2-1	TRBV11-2	CASTEGGPYNEQFF	TGTGCCAGCACCGAGGGGGGGCCCTACAATGAGCAGTTCTTC
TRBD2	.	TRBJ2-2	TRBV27	CASWGSGRASGELFF	TGTGCCAGCTGGGGGAGCGGGAGGGCCAGCGGGGAGCTGTTTTTT
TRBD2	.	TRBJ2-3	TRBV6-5	CASSTSGGPRDTQYF	TGTGCCAGCAGTACTAGCGGGGGACCCCGGGATACGCAGTATTTT
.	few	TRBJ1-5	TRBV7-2	CASSFVKNSNQPQHF	TGTGCCAGCAGCTTTGTCAAGAATAGCAATCAGCCCCAGCATTTT
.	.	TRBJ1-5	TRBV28	CASSLRLSNQPQHF	TGTGCCAGCAGTTTGCGGCTTAGCAATCAGCCCCAGCATTTT
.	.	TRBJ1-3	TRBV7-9	CASIPFPGENTIYF	TGTGCCAGCATCCCCTTCCCAGGGGAAAACACCATATATTTT
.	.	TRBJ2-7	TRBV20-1	CSWRDANEQYF	TGCAGTTGGAGGGATGCGAACGAGCAGTACTTC
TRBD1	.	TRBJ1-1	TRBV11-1	CASSLRRGPLSTEAFF	TGTGCCAGCAGCTTAAGGAGGGGGCCTCTTTCCACTGAAGCTTTCTTT
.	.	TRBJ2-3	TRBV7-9	CASSLSGSENTQYF	TGTGCCAGCAGCTTATCGGGGAGCGAAAATACGCAGTATTTT
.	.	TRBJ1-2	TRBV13	CASSPEDRNYGYTF	TGTGCCAGCAGCCCAGAGGACAGAAACTATGGCTACACCTTC
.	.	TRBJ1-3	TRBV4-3	CASSQGKGFGNTIYF	TGCGCCAGCAGCCAAGGCAAGGGGTTTGGAAACACCATATATTTT
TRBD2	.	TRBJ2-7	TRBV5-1	CASSLDPGLAYEQYF	TGCGCCAGCAGCTTGGATCCGGGACTAGCTTACGAGCAGTACTTC
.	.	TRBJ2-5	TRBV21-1	CASSKGDRGQETQYF	TGTGCCAGCAGCAAGGGGGACAGGGGGCAAGAGACCCAGTACTTC
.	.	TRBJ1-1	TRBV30	CAWSVQGNTEAFF	TGTGCCTGGAGTGTACAGGGTAATACTGAAGCTTTCTTT
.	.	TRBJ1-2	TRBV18	CASSVRGSQTAYGYTF	TGTGCCAGCTCAGTTCGGGGCAGTCAAACCGCCTATGGCTACACCTTC
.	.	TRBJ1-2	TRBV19	CASRPAGTAYYGYTF	TGTGCCAGTAGGCCAGCCGGGACGGCGTACTATGGCTACACCTTC
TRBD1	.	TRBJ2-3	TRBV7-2	CASKSGQGGTDTQYF	TGTGCCAGCAAATCGGGACAGGGGGGCACAGATACGCAGTATTTT
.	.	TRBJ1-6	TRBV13	CASSPRNTDSPLHF	TGTGCCAGCAGCCCCCGGAACACCGATTCACCCCTCCACTTT
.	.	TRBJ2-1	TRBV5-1	CASSVEVSFNEQFF	TGCGCCAGCAGCGTGGAGGTATCATTCAATGAGCAGTTCTTC
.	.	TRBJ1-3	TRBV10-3	CAISESSGGNTIYF	TGTGCCATCAGTGAGTCGAGTGGCGGAAACACCATATATTTT
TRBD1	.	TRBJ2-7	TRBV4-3	CASSQDLRTGDEQYF	TGCGCCAGCAGCCAAGACTTGCGGACAGGGGACGAGCAGTACTTC
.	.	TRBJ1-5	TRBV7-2	CASSFGPNSNQPQHF	TGTGCCAGCAGCTTCGGACCTAATAGCAATCAGCCCCAGCATTTT
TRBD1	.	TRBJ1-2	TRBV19	CASSIQIQGASLGYGYTF	TGTGCCAGTAGTATCCAGATCCAGGGGGCCTCACTGGGGTATGGCTACACCTTC
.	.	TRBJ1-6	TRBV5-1	CASSLDRLPSSYNSPLHF	TGCGCCAGCAGCCTTGACAGGCTGCCGAGCTCCTATAATTCACCCCTCCACTTT